One and the same sample provided the 26 T cell receptor beta chains below, sequenced in a study of cytomegalovirus exposure and HLA in healthy donors. Data came from immunoSEQ multiplex PCR; TCRdb stores just in-frame clones and leaves some out. The sample holds some 200,000 clones, 86% seen once. The sequencing input was PBMCs. The source of these receptors is a man aged 25 to 40 in good health and CMV-seropositive.

The chain combines TRBV4-2 with TRBJ2-6; D unclear. This CDR3 has 15 residues. In germline, CDR1 is LGHNA, CDR2 YNFKEQ. The V and J ends lost 3 bases and 2 bases respectively, with 8 bases between them. For the CDR3, the DNA is TGTGCCAGCAGCCACGAATCACCTGGGGCCAACGTCCTGACTTTC. Its protein product is CASSHESPGANVLTF.

This clone was detected only once. V is TRBV14 and J is TRBJ1-2; D may be TRBD1 (5 bases). Germline-derived CDR1 and CDR2 are SGHDN and FVKESK. The V and J ends lost 4 bases and 5 bases respectively, with 20 bases between them. The CDR3 spans 16 residues. The CDR3 nucleotides read TGTGCCAGCAGCCTATATACAGGACCTCCCTCTTATGGCTACACCTTC. Amino acids: CASSLYTGPPSYGYTF.

The J gene is TRBJ1-2, the V gene TRBV15; D perhaps matches TRBD1 (5 bases). Germline loops: CDR1 LNHNV, CDR2 YYDKDF (reference sequence). Trimming took 6 bases from V and 1 from J, leaving 15 bases between them. The CDR3 is 15 amino acids. The CDR3 is CATSPGGVYNYGYTF. In DNA, the CDR3 is TGTGCCACCAGTCCGGGGGGGGTTTATAACTATGGCTACACCTTC.

This clone appeared a few times. The chain recombines TRBV28 with TRBJ2-7; D not certain. The CDR3 sequence is 11 residues long. Germline V lookup: CDR1 MDHEN, CDR2 SYDVKM. V was clipped by 3 bases and J by 6 bases, with 6 bases between them. The CDR3, as DNA: TGTGCCAGCAGTTTGCTAGGCGAGCAGTACTTC. Its translation is CASSLLGEQYF.

V and J are TRBV27 and TRBJ2-1; TRBD1 or TRBD2 may be the D gene (6 bases each). The CDR3 is 12 residues long. The germline V and J ends were trimmed by 8 bases and 9 bases, with 14 bases remaining between them. CDR1 is MNHEY, CDR2 SMNVEV, per germline (reference sequence). The CDR3 DNA reads TGTGCCAGCTCCAGGGGACTCAGTGAGCAGTTCTTC. Its protein is CASSRGLSEQFF.

This clone has only a few counts. This chain uses TRBV30 with TRBJ1-1; 8 nucleotides line up with TRBD1. There are 16 residues in the CDR3. Trimming took 4 bases from V and 1 from J; bases not matched to a gene: 11. CDR1 and CDR2 (germline): GTSNPN, SVGIG (reference sequence). CDR3 residues: CAWIHGGGTGNTEAFF. CDR3 DNA: TGTGCCTGGATTCATGGCGGTGGGACAGGGAACACTGAAGCTTTCTTT.

The CDR3 DNA is TGTGCCAGCAGCTCAGGGGGCATAGATACGCAGTATTTT. Translating gives CASSSGGIDTQYF. The chain has TRBV7-2 and TRBJ2-3; 8 positions match TRBD1. Germline V gene data show CDR1 as SGHTA and CDR2 as FQGNSA. This CDR3 is built from 13 residues. J lost 5 bases, V lost 4 bases, and 2 bases had no gene match.

This clone was recorded a few times. The chain carries TRBV5-1 and TRBJ1-2, with a tentative D call TRBD1 (5 bases). Germline V gene lookup returns CDR1 SGHRS and CDR2 YFSETQ. This CDR3 has 15 amino acids. V was clipped by 0 bases and J by 4 bases, with 13 bases between them. CDR3 bases: TGCGCCAGCAGCTTGGATCCGGGGCAGGCCTATGGCTACACCTTC. Protein sequence: CASSLDPGQAYGYTF.

The rearrangement links TRBV7-3 to TRBJ2-7, with no clear D. Per the germline V gene, CDR1 is SGHTA and CDR2 is FQGTGA. CDR3 length: 16 residues. Trimming shortened V by 0 bases and J by 3 bases, and 15 bases separated the two germline ends. The CDR3 DNA is TGTGCCAGCAGCTTAACAGGATCTAAGGGTCTCTACGAGCAGTACTTC. It codes for CASSLTGSKGLYEQYF.

V is TRBV5-6 and J is TRBJ2-7, with D perhaps matching TRBD1 (7 bases). Trimming took off 3 bases at V and 4 bases at J, with 17 bases between the two ends. The V gene's germline CDR1 is SGHDT and CDR2 YYEEEE. The CDR3 length is 15 residues. CDR3 protein: CASSSGGQQGYEQYF. CDR3 in DNA: TGTGCCAGCAGCTCCGGGGGACAGCAGGGGTACGAGCAGTACTTC.

V usage is TRBV9 and J usage is TRBJ2-7, with 7 bases fitting TRBD1. In germline, CDR1 is SGDLS, CDR2 YYNGEE. The V segment lost 4 bases and the J segment 0 bases; nucleotides outside the gene matches: 7. This CDR3 is built from 15 residues. This CDR3 is CASSPRDRPSYEQYF. In DNA form, the CDR3 reads TGTGCCAGCAGCCCCCGGGACAGACCCTCCTACGAGCAGTACTTC. The variable domain in full, completed from reference TRBV9 and TRBJ2-7, reads DSGVTQTPKHLITATGQRVTLRCSPRSGDLSVYWYQQSLDQGLQFLIQYYNGEERAKGNILERFSAQQFPDLHSELNLSSLELGDSALYFCASSPRDRPSYEQYFGPGTRLTVT.

The rearrangement uses TRBV9 and TRBJ2-2, with a tentative D call TRBD1 (5 bases). V lost 0 bases to trimming and J lost 1 base, with 10 bases between them. This CDR3 region has 16 residues. The V gene's germline CDR1 is SGDLS and CDR2 YYNGEE. CDR3 region: CASSVAVRENTGELFF. The CDR3 nucleotides read TGTGCCAGCAGCGTAGCTGTCAGGGAGAACACCGGGGAGCTGTTTTTT.

The CDR3 nucleotides are TGTGCCAGCAGCGGGGACAGGGATAATGGCTACACCTTC. This codes for CASSGDRDNGYTF. This rearrangement joins TRBV2 to TRBJ1-2, with 9 bases identical to TRBD1. V trimming: 6 bases; J trimming: 6 bases; junction bases outside the gene matches: 5. The CDR3 is 13 residues long. Germline loops: CDR1 SNHLY, CDR2 FYNNEI.

This clone was observed once. The chain links TRBV4-1 to TRBJ1-3, with a tentative D call TRBD1 (5 bases). Per germline, CDR1 MGHRA and CDR2 YSYEKL. V was cut by 3 bases and J by 0 bases, with 18 bases left in between. The CDR3 covers 18 residues. CDR3 in amino acids: CASSQGPPQKSSGNTIYF. The DNA of the CDR3 is TGCGCCAGCAGCCAGGGGCCACCCCAGAAAAGCTCTGGAAACACCATATATTTT.

V is TRBV7-9 and J is TRBJ1-5; the D is unclear. This CDR3 is 13 amino acids long. Per germline, CDR1 SEHNR and CDR2 FQNEAQ (reference sequence). The V gene lost 5 bases and the J gene lost 7 bases, with 12 bases spanning the gap. The CDR3 DNA sequence: TGTGCCAGCAGCCCTACCCTGGACCAGCCCCAGCATTTT. Protein product: CASSPTLDQPQHF.

This clone has a single count. The CDR3 DNA reads TGTGCCAGCAGCCGGGAGGGGATCTCGAACATTCAGTACTTC. Protein: CASSREGISNIQYF. This chain connects TRBV7-3 to TRBJ2-4, with 8 positions matching TRBD2. The J segment lost 7 bases and the V segment lost 5 bases, leaving 7 bases of the junction unmatched. CDR1 and CDR2 from the germline V gene are SGHTA and FQGTGA. The CDR3 has 14 amino acids.

The V and J genes are TRBV5-1 and TRBJ1-4; D may be TRBD1 (5 bases). Trimming took 4 bases from V and 2 from J, leaving 9 bases between them. There are 14 residues in the CDR3. Germline CDR1 SGHRS, CDR2 YFSETQ. For the CDR3, the DNA is TGCGCCAGCAGCAAGGACAAGACTAATGAAAAACTGTTTTTT. Translating it yields CASSKDKTNEKLFF.

The rearrangement links TRBV28 to TRBJ2-7; perhaps D is TRBD1 or TRBD2 (5 bases each). The CDR3 spans 11 residues. The germline gives CDR1 MDHEN, CDR2 SYDVKM. Trimming cost V 6 bases and J 6 bases, with 9 bases left between them. The CDR3 here is CASSEGSEQYF. CDR3 coding DNA: TGTGCCAGCAGCGAGGGGAGCGAGCAGTACTTC.

This clone came up a few times. The genes are TRBV10-3 and TRBJ2-7, with TRBD1 identical over 9 bases. The CDR3 is 15 residues long. The V gene's germline CDR1 is ENHRY and CDR2 SYGVKD. V lost 3 bases and J lost 4; bases outside the gene matches: 7. CDR3 region: CAISDPGTGPYEQYF. In DNA form, the CDR3 reads TGTGCCATCAGTGACCCCGGGACAGGGCCATACGAGCAGTACTTC.

This clone is a singleton in its sample. V is TRBV29-1 and J is TRBJ2-1; 11 bases match TRBD1. V shed 6 bases, J shed 4 bases, and the junction held 8 bases outside the gene matches. The CDR3 is 15 amino acids. Germline V gene sequence: CDR1 SQVTM, CDR2 ANQGSEA. The CDR3 DNA is TGCAGCGTGGACAGGGGGCAGAGGGGGTACAATGAGCAGTTCTTC. Translating it yields CSVDRGQRGYNEQFF.

The V and J genes are TRBV18 and TRBJ2-7; tentative D call: TRBD2 (6 bases). V lost 4 bases and J 3 bases, leaving 16 bases between the germline ends. The CDR3 has 15 amino acids. From germline, CDR1 is KGHSH and CDR2 LQKENI. CDR3 residues: CASSRGSGGLYEQYF. The CDR3 nucleotides read TGTGCCAGCTCACGGGGTTCCGGGGGACTCTACGAGCAGTACTTC.

The chain combines TRBV6-5 with TRBJ1-2, with D tentatively TRBD1 (5 bases). Germline CDR1 and CDR2: MNHEY and SVGAGI. The V gene lost 4 bases and the J gene lost 1 base, with 13 bases spanning the gap. The CDR3 has 15 amino acids. CDR3 DNA sequence: TGTGCCAGCAGTTCCCCGGGACGGATTAACTATGGCTACACCTTC. This codes for CASSSPGRINYGYTF.

V usage is TRBV11-3 and J usage is TRBJ2-7; 8 bases match TRBD1. The length of the CDR3 is 16 residues. The V gene end was trimmed by 4 bases and the J gene end by 4 bases; junction bases not matched to a gene: 12. Germline V gene sequence: CDR1 SGHNT, CDR2 YENEEA. The CDR3 DNA reads TGTGCCAGCAGCTCCCTGGACAGGGCGTCCCCGTACGAGCAGTACTTC. Protein product: CASSSLDRASPYEQYF.

Only one count was recorded for this clone. The chain uses TRBV4-3 and TRBJ1-1; D gene ambiguous. The CDR3 is 15 amino acids. Germline CDR1 and CDR2: LGHNA and YSLEER. Trimming removed 1 base at V and 0 bases at J, with 9 bases between. CDR3 loop: CASSQAFGVNTEAFF. For the CDR3, the DNA is TGCGCCAGCAGCCAAGCGTTTGGGGTGAACACTGAAGCTTTCTTT.

The V call is TRBV11-2, the J call TRBJ2-1; the match to TRBD1 covers 8 bases. The CDR3 runs to 13 residues. J was trimmed by 6 bases and V by 5 bases; bases with no gene match: 3. CDR1 is SGHAT and CDR2 is FQNNGV in the germline V gene. The CDR3 is CASSPGGGNEQFF. CDR3 DNA: TGTGCCAGCAGCCCAGGGGGCGGCAATGAGCAGTTCTTC. The full variable domain, in which reference TRBV11-2 and TRBJ2-1 provide the parts outside the CDR3, is EAGVAQSPRYKIIEKRQSVAFWCNPISGHATLYWYQQILGQGPKLLIQFQNNGVVDDSQLPKDRFSAERLKGVDSTLKIQPAKLEDSAVYLCASSPGGGNEQFFGPGTRLTVL.

The chain carries TRBV29-1 and TRBJ2-1, with 8 bases lining up with TRBD1. The CDR3 covers 13 residues. CDR1 is SQVTM and CDR2 is ANQGSEA in the germline V gene. J was trimmed by 8 bases and V by 7 bases; bases with no gene match: 10. The chain's CDR3 is CSGQGARYDEQFF. CDR3 nucleotides: TGCAGCGGCCAGGGGGCGCGGTACGATGAGCAGTTCTTC.